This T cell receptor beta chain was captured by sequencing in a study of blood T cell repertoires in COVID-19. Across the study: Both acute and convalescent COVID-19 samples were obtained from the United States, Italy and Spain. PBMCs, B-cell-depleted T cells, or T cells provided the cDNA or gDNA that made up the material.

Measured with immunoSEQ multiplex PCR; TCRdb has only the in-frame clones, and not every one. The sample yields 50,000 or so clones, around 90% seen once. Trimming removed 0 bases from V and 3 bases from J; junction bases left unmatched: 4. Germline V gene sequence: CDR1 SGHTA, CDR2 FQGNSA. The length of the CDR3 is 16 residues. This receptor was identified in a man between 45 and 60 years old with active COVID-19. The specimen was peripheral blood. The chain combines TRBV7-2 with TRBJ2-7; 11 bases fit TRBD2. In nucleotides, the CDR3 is TGTGCCAGCAGCTTAGCGGCTAGCGGGAGGAGCTACGAGCAGTACTTC. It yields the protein CASSLAASGRSYEQYF. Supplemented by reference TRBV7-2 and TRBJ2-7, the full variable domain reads GAGVSQSPSNKVTEKGKDVELRCDPISGHTALYWYRQSLGQGLEFLIYFQGNSAPDKSGLPSDRFSAERTGGSVSTLTIQRTQQEDSAVYLCASSLAASGRSYEQYFGPGTRLTVT.